This TCR beta chain was captured in a study of T cell responses to AZD1222 COVID-19 vaccine. Remarks on this clone: Its target is unknown.

Generated by immunoSEQ multiplex PCR, the TCRdb table keeps only in-frame clones and is missing some. This sample carries 100,000 to 120,000 clones, roughly 88% of them seen once, and the ten largest clones take about 6.8%. Findings and caveats of the study: The donors showed a predominance of white British ancestry and of females, with possible underestimation of clonal diversity. An increase in Spike-specific TCR breadth and depth was observed after two AZD1222 doses. Nearly half of spike-specific TCRs reportedly target unmutated variant regions. Only a handful of people who got AZD1222 tested seropositive at baseline.

The ends lost 6 bases at V and 4 bases at J; junction bases unmatched: 7. In germline, CDR1 is MRHNA, CDR2 SNTAGT. The CDR3 contains 15 residues. The rearrangement uses TRBV6-4 and TRBJ2-3; the match to TRBD1 covers 10 bases. The sequenced sample was peripheral blood, obtained 28 days after the second AZD1222 dose. The TCR was taken from an adult who received the AZD1222 COVID-19 vaccine. CDR3 protein: CASSAGTGAPDTQYF. DNA for the CDR3: TGTGCCAGCAGCGCCGGGACAGGGGCACCAGATACGCAGTATTTT.